This is a list of T cell receptor beta chains from one sample in a study of blood T cell repertoires in COVID-19. Sequencing was performed with immunoSEQ multiplex PCR; in TCRdb, only in-frame clones are kept and a portion is missing. The sample holds 350,000 to 400,000 clones, 80% to 90% seen once. The sequenced sample consisted of peripheral blood. All receptors come from a woman aged 25 to 39 with COVID-19, enrolled during active disease. The CDR3 runs from the conserved cysteine through the conserved F or W. The D gene is left open where the match is weak. Size is omitted from some rows. Given values are once, few, many or a class for expanded clones.

TRBV27	TRBD2	TRBJ2-1	12	-	TGTGCCAGCAGTTTGGGCGGGAGTGAGCAGTTCTTC	CASSLGGSEQFF
TRBV7-7	TRBD2	TRBJ2-1	15	-	TGTGCTAGCAGCCCAGGACTAGCGCTAGGCAATGAGCAGTTCTTC	CASSPGLALGNEQFF
TRBV5-1	TRBD1	TRBJ2-5	14	-	TGCGCCAGCAGCTGGGGACAGAGACAAGAGACCCAGTACTTC	CASSWGQRQETQYF
TRBV5-4	TRBD1	TRBJ1-3	14	once	TGTGCCAGCAGCAAGCCGGGACAGGGAAACACCATATATTTT	CASSKPGQGNTIYF
TRBV11-2	-	TRBJ1-1	15	-	TGTGCCAGCAGCCTGCAGGGTTGGGAGAACACTGAAGCTTTCTTT	CASSLQGWENTEAFF
TRBV6-5	TRBD1	TRBJ2-7	14	-	TGTGCCAGCAGTTCGACAGGGGTCCCCTACGAGCAGTACTTC	CASSSTGVPYEQYF
TRBV5-5	TRBD1	TRBJ2-2	16	once	TGTGCCAGCAGCTTGTATTTGGGACAGGGAGGAGGGGAGCTGTTTTTT	CASSLYLGQGGGELFF
TRBV19	-	TRBJ1-1	16	-	TGTGCCAGTAGTTCGTGGATGATGGGAGAGAACACTGAAGCTTTCTTT	CASSSWMMGENTEAFF
TRBV10-3	TRBD2	TRBJ2-5	15	-	TGTGCCATCAGTGAGGCGGCTAGCGGACAAGAGACCCAGTACTTC	CAISEAASGQETQYF
TRBV7-9	TRBD2	TRBJ2-3	16	-	TGTGCCAGCAGCTTAATAGGACTAGCGATCACAGATACGCAGTATTTT	CASSLIGLAITDTQYF
TRBV5-8	TRBD1	TRBJ1-4	15	few	TGTGCCAGCAGTCCCGAGACAGGGCGAAATGAAAAACTGTTTTTT	CASSPETGRNEKLFF
TRBV11-3	-	TRBJ1-1	14	-	TGTGCCAGCAGCTTAGGACAGCCGAACACTGAAGCTTTCTTT	CASSLGQPNTEAFF
TRBV9	TRBD2	TRBJ2-1	19	-	TGTGCCAGCAGCGAGCCGGGACTAGCGGGAGGATTTTCCTACAATGAGCAGTTCTTC	CASSEPGLAGGFSYNEQFF
TRBV5-1	-	TRBJ2-5	14	-	TGCGCCAGCAGCCCGGGAACGGCCCAAGAGACCCAGTACTTC	CASSPGTAQETQYF
TRBV6-2/TRBV6-3	TRBD1	TRBJ2-6	19	few	TGTGCCAGCAGTTCCAGGAACAGGGGCCAGTTCTCTGGGGCCAACGTCCTGACTTTC	CASSSRNRGQFSGANVLTF
TRBV2	-	TRBJ2-1	14	few	TGTGCCAGCAGCATCGGGACTGTCAACAATGAGCAGTTCTTC	CASSIGTVNNEQFF
TRBV5-1	-	TRBJ2-7	13	once	TGCGCCAGCAGCTTGGTTGGGGGAGGCGAGCAGTACTTC	CASSLVGGGEQYF
TRBV28	-	TRBJ1-6	13	once	TGTGCCAGCAGTTCCCCGGTTTCGTCACCCCTCCACTTT	CASSSPVSSPLHF
TRBV7-2	-	TRBJ2-1	13	few	TGTGCCAGCAACCAACAGGGCATCAATGAGCAGTTCTTC	CASNQQGINEQFF
TRBV2	-	TRBJ2-1	13	-	TGTGCCCACGGTGATGCGGGGAGGAATGAGCAGTTCTTC	CAHGDAGRNEQFF
TRBV12-3/TRBV12-4	TRBD1	TRBJ1-5	13	-	TGTGCCAGCAGCCAGGGGGGCAATCAGCCCCAGCATTTT	CASSQGGNQPQHF
TRBV5-5	-	TRBJ2-7	13	-	TGTGCCAGCAGGGTGGACAGTTCCTACGAGCAGTACTTC	CASRVDSSYEQYF
TRBV7-2	TRBD1	TRBJ1-5	16	few	TGTGCCAGCAGCTTAGGGACAGGGAATAGCAATCAGCCCCAGCATTTT	CASSLGTGNSNQPQHF
TRBV11-2	-	TRBJ1-2	15	-	TGTGCCAGCAGCTTAGATCTTGGAGTCAACTATGGCTACACCTTC	CASSLDLGVNYGYTF
TRBV5-5	-	TRBJ2-5	14	once	TGTGCCAGCAGTTCCGGGACACCACAAGAGACCCAGTACTTC	CASSSGTPQETQYF
TRBV11-2	TRBD2	TRBJ2-5	16	-	TGTGCCAGCAGCCCAAAGACTAGCGGGGGCCAAGAGACCCAGTACTTC	CASSPKTSGGQETQYF
TRBV19	-	TRBJ1-5	15	-	TGTGCCAGTAGTGCCGACAGCTATAGCAATCAGCCCCAGCATTTT	CASSADSYSNQPQHF
TRBV28	-	TRBJ2-1	13	few	TGTGCCGCAGTACGGGGACTTTACAATGAGCAGTTCTTC	CAAVRGLYNEQFF
TRBV19	-	TRBJ1-5	15	-	TGTGCCAGTAGTATAGATCCTCGGGGTGATCAGCCCCAGCATTTT	CASSIDPRGDQPQHF
TRBV12-3/TRBV12-4	-	TRBJ1-2	12	-	TGTGCCAGCAGTTTAGGGGCAAGGGGCTACACCTTC	CASSLGARGYTF
TRBV21-1	-	TRBJ1-2	18	-	TGTGCCAGCAGCAAAATCGCCAGTGGTAGCCTCTGGAACTATGGCTACACCTTC	CASSKIASGSLWNYGYTF
TRBV24-1	TRBD1	TRBJ1-2	15	-	TGTGCCACCAGTGATCCGGGACAGGGGGAGGATGGCTACACCTTC	CATSDPGQGEDGYTF
TRBV18	-	TRBJ1-6	16	once	TGTGCCAGCTCCATCTCTGGGCACCTGCAGAATTCACCCCTCCACTTT	CASSISGHLQNSPLHF